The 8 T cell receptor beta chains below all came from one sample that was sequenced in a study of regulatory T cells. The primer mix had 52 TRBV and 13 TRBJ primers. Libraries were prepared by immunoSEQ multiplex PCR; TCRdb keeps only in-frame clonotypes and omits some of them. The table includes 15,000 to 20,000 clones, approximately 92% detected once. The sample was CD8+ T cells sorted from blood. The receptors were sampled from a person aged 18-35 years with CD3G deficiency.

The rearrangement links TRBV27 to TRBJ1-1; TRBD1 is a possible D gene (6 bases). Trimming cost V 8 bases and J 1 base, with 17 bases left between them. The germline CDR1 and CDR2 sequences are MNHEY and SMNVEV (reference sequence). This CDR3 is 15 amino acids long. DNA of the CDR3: TGTGCCAGCGGGGTTTTGGCAGGGGCGAACACTGAAGCTTTCTTT. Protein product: CASGVLAGANTEAFF.

DNA of the CDR3: TGTGCCAGCCTTGCCAGTAACAATGAGCAGTTCTTC. It translates to CASLASNNEQFF. The V and J genes are TRBV2 and TRBJ2-1; D not certain. The CDR3 is 12 amino acids. Per germline, CDR1 SNHLY and CDR2 FYNNEI. Trimming pared 8 bases from V and 5 bases from J, leaving 10 bases between.

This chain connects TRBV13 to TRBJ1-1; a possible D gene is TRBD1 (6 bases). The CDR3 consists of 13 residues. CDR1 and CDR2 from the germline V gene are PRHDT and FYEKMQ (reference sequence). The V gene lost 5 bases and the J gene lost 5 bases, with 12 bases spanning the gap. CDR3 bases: TGTGCCAGCAGCGCCGCAGGGGAGACTGAAGCTTTCTTT. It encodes CASSAAGETEAFF.

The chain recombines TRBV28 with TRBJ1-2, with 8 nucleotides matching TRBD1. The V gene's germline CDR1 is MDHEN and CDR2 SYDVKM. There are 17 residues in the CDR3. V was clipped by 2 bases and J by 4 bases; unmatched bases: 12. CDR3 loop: CASSLRQTYRGIYGYTF. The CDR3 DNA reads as TGTGCCAGCAGTTTACGCCAGACCTACAGGGGGATCTATGGCTACACCTTC.

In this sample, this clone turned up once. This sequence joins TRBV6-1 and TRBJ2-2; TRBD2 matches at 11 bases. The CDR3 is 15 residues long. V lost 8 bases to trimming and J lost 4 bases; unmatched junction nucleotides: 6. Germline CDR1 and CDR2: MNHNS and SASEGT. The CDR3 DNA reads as TGTGCCAGCTCCCTACTAGCGGGAGTCACCGGGGAGCTGTTTTTT. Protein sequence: CASSLLAGVTGELFF.

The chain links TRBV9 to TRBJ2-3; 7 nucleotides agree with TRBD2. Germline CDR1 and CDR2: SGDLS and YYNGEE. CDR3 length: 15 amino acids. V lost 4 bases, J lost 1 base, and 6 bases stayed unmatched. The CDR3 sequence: CASSLGEGGTDTQYF. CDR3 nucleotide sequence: TGTGCCAGCAGCCTCGGGGAGGGAGGCACAGATACGCAGTATTTT.

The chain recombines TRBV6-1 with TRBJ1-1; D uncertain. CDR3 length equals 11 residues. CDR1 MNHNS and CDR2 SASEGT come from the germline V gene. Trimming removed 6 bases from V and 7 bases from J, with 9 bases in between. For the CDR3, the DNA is TGTGCCAGCAGCCCCCAGTTTGAAGCTTTCTTT. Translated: CASSPQFEAFF.

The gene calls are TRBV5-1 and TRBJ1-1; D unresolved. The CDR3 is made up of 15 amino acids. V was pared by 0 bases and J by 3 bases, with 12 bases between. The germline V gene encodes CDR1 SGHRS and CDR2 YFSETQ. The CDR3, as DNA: TGCGCCAGCAGCTTGGGGGAGGCCCAGCACACTGAAGCTTTCTTT. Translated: CASSLGEAQHTEAFF.